This T cell receptor (beta chain) was sequenced during a study of T cell responses to AZD1222 COVID-19 vaccine. CDR1 SGDLS and CDR2 YYNGEE come from the germline V gene. The CDR3 is made up of 15 amino acids. V was cut by 4 bases and J by 1 base, with 14 bases left in between. The data were produced by immunoSEQ multiplex PCR, yet TCRdb's version contains in-frame clones alone and is incomplete. Seen here are about 110,000 clones, nearly 90% observed once, and the top ten hold less than 6%. Source: peripheral blood, taken 28 days after the second AZD1222 dose. The receptor was isolated from an adult who received the AZD1222 COVID-19 vaccine. The chain combines TRBV9 with TRBJ1-1; D might be TRBD1 (5 bases). The CDR3 is CASSLLDNSNTEAFF. In DNA form, the CDR3 reads TGTGCCAGCAGCTTGTTGGACAATTCGAACACTGAAGCTTTCTTT.